This T cell receptor (beta chain) was sequenced in a study of radiation and T cells in renal cell carcinoma. Whole-study context: Nephrectomy followed 15 Gy stereotactic body radiation by 4 weeks. Points from the study as a whole: No pretreatment tumor biopsies were available for baseline clonotypes.

Concerning this clone: As yet, its antigen is unknown.

Time point meaning: baseline pretreatment blood. Treatment reported: 15 Gy SBRT to primary tumor, nephrectomy 4 weeks later. Blood was sampled at baseline, 2 weeks and 4 weeks after SBRT. TCRdb keeps only in-frame clones here, not all; method: immunoSEQ multiplex PCR. The sample has about 140,000 clones; over 80% are singletons. CDR1 is MNHEY and CDR2 is SMNVEV in the germline V gene (reference sequence). V lost 3 bases, J lost 4 bases, and 6 bases stayed unmatched. This CDR3 region has 14 residues. The chain recombines TRBV27 with TRBJ2-7; TRBD1 matches at 7 bases. The receptor was isolated from a woman in her forties or fifties with renal cell carcinoma. Sequences were derived from blood, sampled from a patient whose treatment included radiotherapy and nephrectomy. For the CDR3, the DNA is TGTGCCAGCAGTTTTAAACAGGGGCCTTACGAGCAGTACTTC. This codes for CASSFKQGPYEQYF.